One and the same sample provided the 24 T cell receptor beta chains below, sequenced in a study of T cells in Graves' hyperthyroidism and ophthalmopathy. It was RNA transcripts that yielded the amplified TCR beta CDR3 regions. The primer set for the first-round RT-PCR of the TCR CDR3 was HTBI. TCRdb used MiXCR to reprocess the multiplex PCR reads, holding one entry per CDR3 protein. This table has 560,000 or so distinct CDR3 sequences, less than 20% appearing once. The sequenced sample consisted of blood. Receptor source: a man aged 35 to 55 with Graves' ophthalmopathy.

This clonotype was counted ten times or more. The chain links TRBV30 to TRBJ1-1; tentative D call: TRBD1 (5 bases). Trimming removed 0 bases from V and 7 bases from J, with 15 bases in between. CDR3 length: 14 amino acids. CDR1 GTSNPN and CDR2 SVGIG come from the germline V gene (reference sequence). CDR3 sequence reads: CAWSVLSGAGEAFF. CDR3 nucleotide sequence: TGTGCCTGGAGTGTACTTTCTGGGGCAGGTGAAGCTTTCTTT.

The chain has TRBV6-1 and TRBJ2-4; weak D call: TRBD2 (7 bases). The CDR3 covers 14 residues. CDR1 is MNHNS, CDR2 SASEGT, per germline. V lost 6 bases and J 1 base, leaving 10 bases between the germline ends. Here the CDR3 DNA reads TGTGCCAGCAGGGGGAGGGGGGCCAAAAACATTCAGTACTTC. Translation gives CASRGRGAKNIQYF.

V gene TRBV6-1 combines with J gene TRBJ1-4, with 8 positions matching TRBD1. After removal of 5 bases from V and 8 bases from J, the junction contained 7 bases not matched to a gene. Germline values: CDR1 MNHNS, CDR2 SASEGT. The CDR3 length is 14 residues. The CDR3 here is CASSPRTGMEKLFF. CDR3 in DNA: TGTGCCAGCAGTCCCCGGACAGGGATGGAAAAACTGTTTTTT.

The CDR3 region is CAWSVGQSFGNTIYF. The CDR3 region has the DNA TGTGCCTGGAGTGTCGGGCAGTCCTTCGGAAACACCATATATTTT. The V and J genes are TRBV30 and TRBJ1-3; D call uncertain. CDR1 and CDR2 (germline): GTSNPN, SVGIG (reference sequence). The V gene lost 0 bases and the J gene lost 4 bases, with 13 bases spanning the gap. This CDR3 has 15 residues.

This clonotype was seen repeatedly, ten times or more. This sequence joins TRBV11-2 and TRBJ1-1; D remains unclear. The CDR3 is made up of 14 amino acids. With 3 bases removed from V and 4 bases from J, the gap between germline ends came to 12 bases. Germline CDR1 SGHAT, CDR2 FQNNGV. The CDR3 sequence is CASSFSWAVTEAFF. CDR3 nucleotide sequence: TGTGCCAGCAGCTTCTCCTGGGCAGTCACTGAAGCTTTCTTT.

Only one count was recorded for this clonotype. This rearrangement joins TRBV3-1 to TRBJ1-2; D is perhaps TRBD1 (6 bases). This CDR3 is built from 14 residues. V was cut by 4 bases and J by 8 bases, with 17 bases left in between. Germline CDR1 LGHDT, CDR2 YNNKEL (reference sequence). In DNA form, the CDR3 reads TGTGCCAGCAGCCCCTCCGGGGGCTTAGGAGGCTACACCTTC. Translated: CASSPSGGLGGYTF.

The chain joins TRBV30 to TRBJ2-7; the D gene is possibly TRBD1 (5 bases). The germline CDR1 and CDR2 sequences are GTSNPN and SVGIG (reference sequence). This CDR3 has 13 amino acids. Trimming cost V 1 base and J 6 bases, with 13 bases left between them. DNA for the CDR3: TGTGCCTGGAGTGGTGCTCGGCAGGGCGAGCAGTACTTC. This gives the protein CAWSGARQGEQYF. Full variable domain (outside the CDR3, taken from reference TRBV30 and TRBJ2-7): SQTIHQWPATLVQPVGSPLSLECTVEGTSNPNLYWYRQAAGRGLQLLFYSVGIGQISSEVPQNLSASRPQDRQFILSSKKLLLSDSGFYLCAWSGARQGEQYFGPGTRLTVT.

The chain recombines TRBV7-9 with TRBJ2-5, with D maybe TRBD1 (6 bases). V was cut by 5 bases and J by 0 bases, with 13 bases left in between. From germline, CDR1 is SEHNR and CDR2 FQNEAQ (reference sequence). CDR3 length equals 15 residues. The CDR3 region has the DNA TGTGCCAGCAGCGAAAGAGGGACAAACCAAGAGACCCAGTACTTC. This codes for CASSERGTNQETQYF.

This clonotype has a count of ten or more. The genes are TRBV11-2 and TRBJ2-1; D is unclear. The CDR3 extends over 16 amino acids. Germline CDR1 and CDR2: SGHAT and FQNNGV. V was trimmed by 2 bases and J by 7 bases, leaving 18 bases between them. This CDR3 reads CASSLRFKGGSNEQFF. The CDR3 bases are TGTGCCAGCAGCTTAAGATTCAAGGGCGGAAGTAATGAGCAGTTCTTC. The variable domain in full, with the rest retrieved from reference TRBV11-2 and TRBJ2-1, is EAGVAQSPRYKIIEKRQSVAFWCNPISGHATLYWYQQILGQGPKLLIQFQNNGVVDDSQLPKDRFSAERLKGVDSTLKIQPAKLEDSAVYLCASSLRFKGGSNEQFFGPGTRLTVL.

This clonotype has only a few counts. The J gene is TRBJ2-7, the V gene TRBV4-1; D unresolved. The CDR3 consists of 14 residues. CDR1 and CDR2 (germline): MGHRA, YSYEKL. Trimming shortened V by 0 bases and J by 2 bases, and 8 bases separated the two germline ends. The CDR3 DNA reads as TGCGCCAGCAGCCAAGATGGCCGAACCTACGAGCAGTACTTC. Amino acids: CASSQDGRTYEQYF.

Only a few counts were recorded for this clonotype. The chain uses TRBV20-1 and TRBJ2-3, with D perhaps matching TRBD2 (7 bases). The ends were cut back, 6 bases at V and 8 bases at J, with 18 bases in the middle. This CDR3 spans 13 amino acids. Germline V CDR1 and CDR2: DFQATT, SNEGSKA (reference sequence). This chain's CDR3 is CSANRGGGTTQYF. CDR3 nucleotides: TGCAGTGCCAATAGGGGGGGGGGCACTACGCAGTATTTT.

This clonotype occurred once. V usage is TRBV9 and J usage is TRBJ2-3; 8 bases agree with TRBD2. The CDR3 consists of 15 residues. The ends lost 5 bases at V and 5 bases at J; junction bases unmatched: 10. Germline V gene data show CDR1 as SGDLS and CDR2 as YYNGEE. The chain's CDR3 is CASSAQAGDVDTQYF. CDR3 DNA sequence: TGTGCCAGCAGTGCCCAAGCGGGAGATGTAGATACGCAGTATTTT.

In its sample, this clonotype was seen a few times. J is TRBJ2-1 and V is TRBV27; unclear D gene. In germline, CDR1 is MNHEY, CDR2 SMNVEV (reference sequence). Trimming shortened V by 3 bases and J by 8 bases, and 8 bases separated the two germline ends. The CDR3 sequence is 12 residues long. The CDR3: CASSFGLDEQFF. The CDR3 bases are TGTGCCAGCAGTTTTGGGCTCGATGAGCAGTTCTTC.

This clonotype was counted a few times. The rearrangement uses TRBV29-1 and TRBJ2-1; TRBD2 matches at 8 bases. The CDR3 spans 13 residues. V lost 2 bases and J lost 8; bases outside the gene matches: 5. Per germline, CDR1 SQVTM and CDR2 ANQGSEA. CDR3 protein: CSVELAGRDEQFF. The CDR3 bases are TGCAGCGTTGAACTAGCGGGCAGGGATGAGCAGTTCTTC.

This clonotype was detected a few times. This rearrangement joins TRBV6-1 to TRBJ2-5; 9 bases agree with TRBD2. Germline trimming cut 7 bases from V and 5 bases from J; bases unmatched to any gene: 14. Germline lookup yields CDR1 MNHNS and CDR2 SASEGT. This CDR3 has 16 amino acids. This CDR3 is CASTPRGGRAGETQYF. The CDR3 DNA is TGTGCCAGCACCCCCCGAGGCGGGAGGGCGGGGGAGACCCAGTACTTC.

This clonotype came up a few times. V usage is TRBV9 and J usage is TRBJ2-2; D remains ambiguous. Germline V gives CDR1 SGDLS, CDR2 YYNGEE. Between the trimmed V and J ends, which lost 4 bases and 1 base, there was a span of 8 bases. The CDR3 runs to 14 residues. CDR3: CASSFLENTGELFF. The CDR3 DNA sequence: TGTGCCAGCAGCTTCCTGGAGAACACCGGGGAGCTGTTTTTT. Full variable domain (remainder filled in from reference TRBV9 and TRBJ2-2): DSGVTQTPKHLITATGQRVTLRCSPRSGDLSVYWYQQSLDQGLQFLIQYYNGEERAKGNILERFSAQQFPDLHSELNLSSLELGDSALYFCASSFLENTGELFFGEGSRLTVL.

The genes are TRBV2 and TRBJ2-5; 10 nucleotides align to TRBD2. The CDR3 has 13 amino acids. Germline V gene data show CDR1 as SNHLY and CDR2 as FYNNEI. With 7 bases clipped from V and 3 bases from J, the junction kept 2 bases outside the gene matches. CDR3 DNA: TGTGCCAGCAACGGACTAGCGGAAGAGACCCAGTACTTC. This translates into CASNGLAEETQYF.

The chain combines TRBV7-3 with TRBJ2-3; 8 nucleotides match TRBD1. The ends lost 5 bases at V and 1 base at J; junction bases unmatched: 5. The CDR3 is made up of 15 amino acids. Germline V gene sequence: CDR1 SGHTA, CDR2 FQGTGA. The CDR3 reads CASSQPGQGTDTQYF. DNA of the CDR3: TGTGCCAGCAGCCAACCGGGACAGGGCACAGATACGCAGTATTTT.

This clonotype was counted between two and nine times. The rearrangement joins TRBV20-1 to TRBJ2-1; a weak D match, TRBD1 (6 bases). This CDR3 is built from 15 residues. The V and J ends lost 0 bases and 6 bases respectively, with 15 bases between them. CDR1 is DFQATT and CDR2 is SNEGSKA in the germline V gene (reference sequence). In DNA form, the CDR3 reads TGCAGTGCTAGAGATCCTGGGACAAGTACCAATGAGCAGTTCTTC. The encoded protein is CSARDPGTSTNEQFF.

This clonotype was recorded a few times. This chain uses TRBV29-1 with TRBJ1-2; TRBD1 aligns across 9 bases. Germline CDR1 reads SQVTM; CDR2 reads ANQGSEA. Trimming took 6 bases from V and 7 from J; bases not matched to a gene: 6. CDR3 length: 12 amino acids. The CDR3 bases are TGCAGCGTAGCCACAGGGGGCGGTGGCTACACCTTC. The encoded protein is CSVATGGGGYTF.

This chain connects TRBV19 to TRBJ2-1; D perhaps matches TRBD2 (5 bases). V was clipped by 2 bases and J by 10 bases, with 12 bases between them. This CDR3 has 13 residues. Germline V gives CDR1 LNHDA, CDR2 SQIVND (reference sequence). The CDR3 reads CASSISVWEEQFF. The CDR3 bases are TGTGCCAGTAGTATATCGGTGTGGGAGGAGCAGTTCTTC.

This clonotype was seen many times. This chain joins TRBV30 and TRBJ1-1; D gene unclear. The CDR3 contains 13 residues. Germline-derived CDR1 and CDR2 are GTSNPN and SVGIG (reference sequence). V lost 2 bases and J lost 5, with 12 bases in between. The CDR3 here is CAWSTHYGTEAFF. CDR3 in DNA: TGTGCCTGGAGTACACACTACGGGACTGAAGCTTTCTTT.

The chain joins TRBV20-1 to TRBJ2-5; TRBD1 agrees at 7 bases. Trimming took 0 bases from V and 1 from J; bases not matched to a gene: 8. The CDR3 consists of 16 residues. Per the germline V gene, CDR1 is DFQATT and CDR2 is SNEGSKA (reference sequence). CDR3 nucleotides: TGCAGTGCTAGAGAAACGACAGGGCCCACCCAAGAGACCCAGTACTTC. Protein product: CSARETTGPTQETQYF.

This sequence joins TRBV28 and TRBJ2-4, with D tentatively TRBD1 (5 bases). The CDR3 extends over 15 amino acids. Between the trimmed V and J ends, which lost 3 bases and 0 bases, there was a span of 9 bases. Germline assignment: CDR1 MDHEN and CDR2 SYDVKM. The CDR3 here is CASSFRQLAKNIQYF. CDR3 in DNA: TGTGCCAGCAGTTTCCGACAGCTAGCCAAAAACATTCAGTACTTC.